This record looks at one T cell receptor (beta chain) sequence and its context. The antigen is undetermined. This entry belongs to a study of T cells expressing NK-cell markers. Study-level background: Each TCR beta repertoire originated in sorted T cells that were CD3+CD56+NKG2C+, CD3+CD56+NKG2C- or CD3+CD56-NKG2C+.

cDNA encoding TCR beta was synthesized via 5'RACE template switching incorporating UMIs. TCRdb reprocessed the 5' RACE reads, keeping one entry per CDR3 protein, no DNA. This sample's clone table lists 440,000 or so distinct CDR3 sequences. General study results and limits: Specificity for HCMV among expanded NKG2C+ T cell clones was not established. CD8+ T cells in six or seven donors included dominant NKG2C+ clonotypes at roughly 1.0-7.5%.

CDR3 size: 14 residues. The germline V gene has CDR1 SQVTM and CDR2 ANQGSEA. The chain combines TRBV29-1 with TRBJ2-1; TCRdb's D call, TRBD2, is unchecked because there is no DNA. This TCR was recovered from a woman between 18 and 70 years old in good health. What was sequenced was blood T cells: a sorted CD56 or NKG2C T cell subset, CD4+ or CD8+ T cells, or bulk PBMC T cells (not recorded which). The CDR3 sequence is CSADRTSGSDEQFF.